The present T cell receptor (beta chain) was sequenced within a study of CD8+CD57+ T cells in acquired aplastic anemia. This CDR3 comprises 11 residues. V was pared by 7 bases and J by 8 bases, with 9 bases between. From germline, CDR1 is WSHSY and CDR2 SAAADI. Investigators profiled TCR beta VDJ and CDR3 from genomic DNA template. Each CDR3 protein is one row after TCRdb ran MiXCR on the reads. The sample carries 100,000 to 150,000 distinct CDR3 sequences, around 48% recorded once. The chain carries TRBV10-2 and TRBJ2-4, with no clear D. This receptor was obtained from a human donor in good health, serving as a control. Material for sequencing was sorted CD4+, CD8+, or CD8+CD57+ T cells (not recorded which) from PBMCs. CDR3 protein: CASKTGDIQYF. CDR3 in DNA: TGCGCCAGCAAGACTGGAGACATTCAGTACTTC.